This is a list of T cell receptor beta chains from one sample in a study of blood T cell repertoires in COVID-19. Clones were read by immunoSEQ multiplex PCR, and TCRdb kept only the in-frame ones, dropping some. The data show 55,000 to 65,000 clones, with approximately 84% seen just once and 3.5% held by the top ten. The sequenced sample consisted of peripheral blood. These receptors all stem from a man in his sixties with acute or convalescent COVID-19. The CDR3 runs from the conserved cysteine through the conserved F or W. The D gene is left open where the match is weak. Where a row states a size, it is once, few, many or the class of an expanded clone; other rows omit it.

j_gene	v_gene	d_gene	abundance	CDR3aa	CDR3nt
TRBJ1-1	TRBV27	TRBD1	once	CASSLVLGQAGAFF	TGTGCCAGCAGTTTGGTGTTAGGACAGGCGGGAGCTTTCTTT
TRBJ1-5	TRBV6-6	TRBD1	NA	CASSHRDRGLNSNQPQHF	TGTGCCAGCAGTCACAGGGACAGGGGGCTCAACAGCAATCAGCCCCAGCATTTT
TRBJ1-1	TRBV7-9	NA	NA	CASSAGVNTEAFF	TGTGCCAGCAGCGCGGGAGTGAACACTGAAGCTTTCTTT
TRBJ1-2	TRBV6-1	NA	NA	CASSERGGAYGYTF	TGTGCCAGCAGTGAACGAGGAGGGGCTTATGGCTACACCTTC
TRBJ2-3	TRBV5-1	NA	NA	CASSKGGGGTDTQYF	TGCGCCAGCAGCAAGGGAGGGGGGGGCACAGATACGCAGTATTTT
TRBJ2-2	TRBV5-1	TRBD2	NA	CASSPRLAGNTGELFF	TGCGCCAGCAGCCCTAGACTAGCGGGGAACACCGGGGAGCTGTTTTTT
TRBJ1-4	TRBV11-2	TRBD1	NA	CASSLDRGDGKLFF	TGTGCCAGCAGCCTGGACAGGGGTGATGGAAAACTGTTTTTT
TRBJ1-6	TRBV2	TRBD1	NA	CASKLEGQANSPLHF	TGTGCCAGCAAACTCGAGGGACAGGCCAATTCACCCCTCCACTTT
TRBJ1-4	TRBV7-2	NA	once	CASSSSPGEKLFF	TGTGCCAGCAGCTCATCTCCGGGGGAAAAACTGTTTTTT
TRBJ1-1	TRBV10-3	NA	NA	CAISERGGQHTEAFF	TGTGCCATCAGTGAGCGGGGGGGGCAGCACACTGAAGCTTTCTTT
TRBJ1-3	TRBV2	NA	NA	CASSEAWGWATGNTIYF	TGTGCCAGCAGTGAAGCGTGGGGCTGGGCCACTGGAAACACCATATATTTT
TRBJ2-3	TRBV11-2	NA	once	CASSLITTSTDTQYF	TGTGCCAGCAGCTTAATAACCACATCCACAGATACGCAGTATTTT
TRBJ1-6	TRBV7-2	TRBD1	NA	CASSLEGPGGSPLHF	TGTGCCAGCAGCTTAGAGGGGCCAGGGGGTTCACCCCTCCACTTT
TRBJ2-3	TRBV24-1	TRBD2	NA	CATSDPSGGETLLGTDTQYF	TGTGCCACCAGTGACCCTAGCGGGGGAGAAACCCTCTTAGGCACAGATACGCAGTATTTT
TRBJ2-4	TRBV6-1	TRBD1	NA	CASTTRDRANIQYF	TGTGCCAGCACTACCCGGGACAGAGCAAACATTCAGTACTTC
TRBJ2-5	TRBV10-2	NA	NA	CASSGAEQTQYF	TGCGCCAGCAGTGGAGCTGAGCAGACCCAGTACTTC
TRBJ2-3	TRBV2	TRBD1	few	CASSRQGTSTDTQYF	TGTGCCAGCAGTAGACAGGGGACCAGCACAGATACGCAGTATTTT
TRBJ1-1	TRBV5-1	NA	NA	CASSLESGRGNTEAFF	TGCGCCAGCAGCTTGGAATCAGGGAGGGGTAACACTGAAGCTTTCTTT
TRBJ1-1	TRBV6-5	NA	NA	CASRGGEAFF	TGTGCCAGCAGGGGAGGAGAGGCTTTCTTT
TRBJ2-7	TRBV28	NA	once	CASSPGQIHYEQYF	TGTGCCAGCAGTCCTGGACAGATTCACTACGAGCAGTACTTC
TRBJ2-7	TRBV11-2	NA	NA	CASSLEETYEQYF	TGTGCCAGCAGCTTAGAGGAGACCTACGAGCAGTACTTC
TRBJ2-7	TRBV5-5	TRBD1	NA	CASSLILGQGYYEQYF	TGTGCCAGCAGCTTGATCCTCGGACAGGGTTACTACGAGCAGTACTTC
TRBJ2-6	TRBV28	NA	NA	CASSLGASGANVLTF	TGTGCCAGCAGTTTAGGAGCTTCTGGGGCCAACGTCCTGACTTTC
TRBJ1-4	TRBV5-1	TRBD1	NA	CASSLSGGGREKLFF	TGCGCCAGCAGCTTATCAGGAGGGGGCCGTGAAAAACTGTTTTTT
TRBJ1-6	TRBV6-1	TRBD1	once	CASSEQGAINSPLHF	TGTGCCAGCAGTGAACAGGGGGCAATTAATTCACCCCTCCACTTT
TRBJ1-1	TRBV11-3	NA	NA	CASSLGRSGEAFF	TGTGCCAGCAGCTTGGGGCGATCTGGGGAAGCTTTCTTT
TRBJ2-3	TRBV5-1	NA	NA	CASSPVGDTDTQYF	TGCGCCAGCAGCCCTGTCGGGGACACAGATACGCAGTATTTT
TRBJ2-7	TRBV7-2	NA	NA	CASASQVGYGEQYF	TGTGCCAGCGCATCCCAGGTCGGATATGGGGAGCAGTACTTC
TRBJ2-6	TRBV7-2	NA	NA	CASSSDSFSSGANVLTF	TGTGCCAGCAGCTCGGACAGCTTCAGCTCTGGGGCCAACGTCCTGACTTTC
TRBJ2-4	TRBV2	NA	NA	CASSTGLAKNIQYF	TGTGCCAGCAGTACAGGGCTAGCCAAAAACATTCAGTACTTC
TRBJ1-3	TRBV18	NA	NA	CASSPDRSSGNTIYF	TGTGCCAGCTCGCCAGACAGATCTTCTGGAAACACCATATATTTT
TRBJ2-2	TRBV15	TRBD2	NA	CATSSSRSQLATGELFF	TGTGCCACCAGCAGCAGCCGGTCTCAACTAGCGACCGGGGAGCTGTTTTTT
TRBJ1-1	TRBV5-1	TRBD1	NA	CASSLTGTDTEAFF	TGCGCCAGCAGCTTAACCGGGACAGACACTGAAGCTTTCTTT
TRBJ1-1	TRBV7-2	NA	once	CASSLDGEVAFF	TGTGCCAGCAGCTTAGACGGGGAGGTAGCTTTCTTT
TRBJ1-4	TRBV6-5	TRBD1	NA	CASSYSFQQGNGKLFF	TGTGCCAGCAGTTACTCGTTTCAACAGGGGAATGGAAAACTGTTTTTT
TRBJ1-1	TRBV4-1	TRBD1	NA	CASSHGARQGGFAEAFF	TGCGCCAGCAGCCACGGGGCTCGACAGGGTGGATTCGCTGAAGCTTTCTTT
TRBJ1-2	TRBV4-1	NA	NA	CASSQEENMYGYTF	TGCGCCAGCAGCCAAGAGGAGAATATGTATGGCTACACCTTC
TRBJ1-6	TRBV27	NA	NA	CASSLVQNSPLHF	TGTGCCAGCAGTTTAGTACAAAATTCACCCCTCCACTTT
TRBJ2-5	TRBV7-6	NA	NA	CASSSRGQEGTQYF	TGTGCCAGCAGCTCCCGAGGACAGGAGGGGACCCAGTACTTC
TRBJ2-7	TRBV15	NA	NA	CATKLGGEDEQYF	TGTGCCACCAAGTTAGGCGGGGAAGACGAGCAGTACTTC
TRBJ2-1	TRBV5-1	TRBD2	NA	CASSFSGAAYNEQFF	TGCGCCAGCAGCTTCAGCGGGGCCGCATACAATGAGCAGTTCTTC
TRBJ1-5	TRBV15	NA	once	CATSNWQGISQPQHF	TGTGCCACCAGCAATTGGCAGGGGATTTCTCAGCCCCAGCATTTT
TRBJ1-3	TRBV20-1	NA	NA	CSASLAASGGNTIYF	TGCAGTGCTAGTTTAGCCGCGAGTGGTGGAAACACCATATATTTT
TRBJ1-4	TRBV7-9	TRBD1	NA	CASSLGGQGDEKLFF	TGTGCCAGCAGCTTAGGCGGACAGGGGGATGAAAAACTGTTTTTT
TRBJ1-2	TRBV24-1	NA	NA	CATSDYRDGYTF	TGTGCCACCAGTGACTACAGAGATGGCTACACCTTC
TRBJ1-5	TRBV27	TRBD1	NA	CASNPGGTWQPQHF	TGTGCCAGCAACCCAGGGGGAACGTGGCAGCCCCAGCATTTT
TRBJ1-5	TRBV5-1	NA	NA	CASSLNGQGGQPQHF	TGCGCCAGCAGCTTGAACGGGCAGGGAGGTCAGCCCCAGCATTTT
TRBJ2-7	TRBV2	NA	many	CASSYYGQETQYF	TGTGCCAGCAGCTATTACGGACAAGAGACTCAGTACTTC
TRBJ1-1	TRBV18	NA	NA	CASSLLQENTEAFF	TGTGCCAGCTCATTACTACAGGAGAACACTGAAGCTTTCTTT
TRBJ1-1	TRBV5-1	TRBD1	NA	CASSLQGAVTEAFF	TGCGCCAGCAGCTTGCAGGGGGCAGTCACTGAAGCTTTCTTT
TRBJ2-6	TRBV5-1	NA	NA	CASSFTSGGGANVLTF	TGCGCCAGCAGCTTCACCTCAGGTGGTGGGGCCAACGTCCTGACTTTC
TRBJ1-1	TRBV2	NA	NA	CASGGMNTEAFF	TGTGCCAGCGGAGGGATGAACACTGAAGCTTTCTTT
TRBJ1-6	TRBV27	NA	once	CASSIHINSPLHF	TGTGCCAGCAGCATACATATCAATTCACCCCTCCACTTT
TRBJ1-2	TRBV5-1	TRBD1	once	CASSPGQGPDTF	TGCGCCAGCAGCCCCGGACAGGGTCCAGACACCTTC
TRBJ1-2	TRBV24-1	TRBD1	NA	CATSDWDRASGFYGYTF	TGTGCCACCAGTGATTGGGACAGGGCCAGCGGGTTCTATGGCTACACCTTC
TRBJ2-6	TRBV6-5	NA	once	CASSTGAGANVLTF	TGTGCCAGCAGTACGGGGGCTGGGGCCAACGTCCTGACTTTC
TRBJ2-6	TRBV4-2	NA	NA	CASSQDRGALTGANVLTF	TGTGCCAGCAGCCAAGATCGCGGGGCGCTGACCGGGGCCAACGTCCTGACTTTC